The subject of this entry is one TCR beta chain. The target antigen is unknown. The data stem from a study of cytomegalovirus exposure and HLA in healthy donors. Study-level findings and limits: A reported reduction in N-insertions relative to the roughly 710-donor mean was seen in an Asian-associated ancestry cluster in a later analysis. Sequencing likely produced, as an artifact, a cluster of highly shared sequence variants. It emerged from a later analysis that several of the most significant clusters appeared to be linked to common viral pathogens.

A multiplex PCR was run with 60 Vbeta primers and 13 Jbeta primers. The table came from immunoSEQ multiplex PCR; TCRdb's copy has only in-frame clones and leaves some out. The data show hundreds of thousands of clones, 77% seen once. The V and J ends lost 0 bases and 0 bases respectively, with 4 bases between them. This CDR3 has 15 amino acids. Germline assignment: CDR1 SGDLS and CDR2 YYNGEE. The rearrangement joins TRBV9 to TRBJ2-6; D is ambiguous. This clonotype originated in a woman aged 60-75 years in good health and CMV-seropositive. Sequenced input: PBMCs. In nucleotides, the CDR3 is TGTGCCAGCAGCGTAGGAGGCTCTGGGGCCAACGTCCTGACTTTC. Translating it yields CASSVGGSGANVLTF.